The 2 T cell receptor beta chains below come from one sample, sequenced in a study of metastatic and nonmetastatic thyroid tumors. TCRdb ran MiXCR on the PCR reads. Of fewer than 35,000 clones in the sample, 25% to 35% are singletons; the top ten hold 30%. Every patient was untreated before thyroid surgery. Material for sequencing was blood. These receptors originate from a female donor with papillary thyroid cancer or a benign thyroid nodule (not recorded which). Some clones in this sample may be carry-over from other donors' samples.

The V and J genes are TRBV20-1 and TRBJ1-6; D is unclear. There are 17 residues in the CDR3. V lost 0 bases to trimming and J lost 10 bases, with 22 bases between them. Germline V gene data show CDR1 as DFQATT and CDR2 as SNEGSKA (reference sequence). The CDR3 loop reads CSARDLRREGLQSPLHF. The CDR3 region has the DNA TGCAGTGCTAGAGATCTTAGGCGTGAGGGATTACAATCACCCCTCCACTTT.

The chain has TRBV6-6 and TRBJ1-4, with 9 bases identical to TRBD1. The germline V gene encodes CDR1 MNHNY and CDR2 SVGAGI (reference sequence). V was clipped by 6 bases and J by 6 bases; unmatched bases: 8. This CDR3 has 15 residues. Here the CDR3 DNA reads TGTGCCAGCAGCTTACAGGGGGCTCGGGATGAAAAACTGTTTTTT. This gives the protein CASSLQGARDEKLFF.